These T cell receptor beta chains were read from a single sample in a study of metastatic and nonmetastatic thyroid tumors. MiXCR reprocessed the PCR reads for TCRdb. This table has some 30,000 clones, 10% to 11% appearing once. Material for sequencing was blood. Every receptor here comes from a female donor with papillary thyroid cancer or a benign thyroid nodule (not recorded which). Some clones in this sample may be carry-over from other donors' samples. The CDR3 runs from the conserved cysteine through the conserved F or W. Fields, in order: V gene, J gene, CDR3 protein.

>TRBV6-1|TRBJ1-2
CASSQPGTAYGYTF
>TRBV20-1|TRBJ2-7
CSASPGTGESYEQYF
>TRBV6-1|TRBJ2-7
CASDSPTGSFEQYF
>TRBV6-2/TRBV6-3|TRBJ2-7
CASSPVRGFDEQYF
>TRBV7-8|TRBJ1-6
CASSSVTSMGSPLHF
>TRBV6-1|TRBJ2-3
CASSRPRGGTDTQYF
>TRBV5-1|TRBJ2-7
CASSSGTLSYEQYF
>TRBV4-2|TRBJ2-2
CASSQDATNTGELFF
>TRBV5-6|TRBJ2-7
CASSLPTEPYEQYF
>TRBV20-1|TRBJ1-1
CSARWGADTEAFF
>TRBV6-1|TRBJ2-6
CASQIQAGSGANVLTF
>TRBV11-2|TRBJ1-6
CASSLVESNSPLHF
>TRBV20-1|TRBJ1-6
CSARGAASPVDSPLHF
>TRBV18|TRBJ1-4
CASSPPGSTGQGKLFF
>TRBV20-1|TRBJ2-1
CSAPPGLAGGPQIF
>TRBV12-3/TRBV12-4|TRBJ1-2
CASSLGGQSGYTF
>TRBV7-3|TRBJ2-1
CASSFGGVNEQFF
>TRBV20-1|TRBJ1-1
CSAVPRVTGSTEAFF
>TRBV5-1|TRBJ1-6
CATRGELNSPLHF
>TRBV12-3/TRBV12-4|TRBJ2-5
CASSLWHGEDTQYF
>TRBV28|TRBJ1-2
CASSRGGQGARSYGYTF
>TRBV27|TRBJ2-5
CASSFTSGGGQTQYF
>TRBV18|TRBJ1-2
CASSPVYRGSDGYTF
>TRBV7-8|TRBJ2-5
CASNQAGVGETQYF
>TRBV24-1|TRBJ2-7
CATSYLTGVGEQYF
>TRBV24-1|TRBJ1-5
CATSEAGTGIQPQHF
>TRBV6-5|TRBJ2-2
CASSYFPRGPSTGELFF
>TRBV6-1|TRBJ1-1
CASSPVLREAKNTEAFF
>TRBV6-5|TRBJ1-2
CASIRGVLTGSNYGYTF
>TRBV11-1|TRBJ2-7
CASSLVSGLGLRQQYF
>TRBV2|TRBJ2-2
CASSPHPASGRARTGELFF
>TRBV11-2|TRBJ1-6
CASSLEPYNSPLHF
>TRBV30|TRBJ1-5
CAWSLGTGTNQPQHF
>TRBV6-1|TRBJ1-6
CASSYSQQNSPLHF
>TRBV12-3/TRBV12-4|TRBJ1-4
CASSPQQGLNEKLFF
>TRBV5-5|TRBJ1-4
CASSSIGGPNEKLFF
>TRBV4-3|TRBJ2-3
CASSQQGGDTQYF
>TRBV7-2|TRBJ1-6
CASSTTDSLNSPLHF
>TRBV12-3/TRBV12-4|TRBJ2-3
CASSLMGPDGFTDTQYF
>TRBV24-1|TRBJ2-1
CATSEQTATGGRSYNEQFF
>TRBV12-3/TRBV12-4|TRBJ2-7
CASSPIGREQYF
>TRBV6-1|TRBJ2-2
CASSELLTGELFF
>TRBV5-4|TRBJ1-1
CASSSMGLLNTEAFF
>TRBV20-1|TRBJ2-1
CSARPREWGSNEQFF